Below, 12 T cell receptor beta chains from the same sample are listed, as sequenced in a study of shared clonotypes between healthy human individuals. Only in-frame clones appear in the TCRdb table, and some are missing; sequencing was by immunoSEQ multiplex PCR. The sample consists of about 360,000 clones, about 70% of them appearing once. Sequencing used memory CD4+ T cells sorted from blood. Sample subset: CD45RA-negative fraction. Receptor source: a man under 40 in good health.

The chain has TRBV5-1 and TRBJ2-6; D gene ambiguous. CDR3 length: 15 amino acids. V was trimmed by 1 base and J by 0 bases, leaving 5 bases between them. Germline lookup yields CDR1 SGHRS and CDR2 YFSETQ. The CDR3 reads CASSLSVSGANVLTF. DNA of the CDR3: TGCGCCAGCAGCTTGTCCGTCTCTGGGGCCAACGTCCTGACTTTC.

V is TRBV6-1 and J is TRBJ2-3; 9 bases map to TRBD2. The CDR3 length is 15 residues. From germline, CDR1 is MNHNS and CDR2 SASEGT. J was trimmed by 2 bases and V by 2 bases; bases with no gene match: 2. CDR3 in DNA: TGTGCCAGCAGTGAACTAGCGGGATTCACAGATACGCAGTATTTT. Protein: CASSELAGFTDTQYF.

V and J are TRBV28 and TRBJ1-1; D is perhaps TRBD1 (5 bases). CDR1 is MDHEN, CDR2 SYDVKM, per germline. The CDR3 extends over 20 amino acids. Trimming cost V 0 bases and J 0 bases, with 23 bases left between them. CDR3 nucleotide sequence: TGTGCCAGCAGTTTATGGTGGACAAGGCCCCACCGTAGAATGAACACTGAAGCTTTCTTT. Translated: CASSLWWTRPHRRMNTEAFF.

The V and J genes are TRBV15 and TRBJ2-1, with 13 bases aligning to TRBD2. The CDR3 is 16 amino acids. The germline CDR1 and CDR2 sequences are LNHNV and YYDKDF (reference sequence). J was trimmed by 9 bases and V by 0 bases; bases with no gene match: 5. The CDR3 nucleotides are TGTGCCACCAGCAGAGATCTAAGACTAGCGGGAGGTGAGCAGTTCTTC. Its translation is CATSRDLRLAGGEQFF.

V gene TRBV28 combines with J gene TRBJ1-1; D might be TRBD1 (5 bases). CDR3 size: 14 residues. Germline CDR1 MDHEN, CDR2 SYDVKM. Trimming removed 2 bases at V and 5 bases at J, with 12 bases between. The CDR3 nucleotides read TGTGCCAGCAGTTTAATCGGGGCCAAAACTGAAGCTTTCTTT. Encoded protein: CASSLIGAKTEAFF. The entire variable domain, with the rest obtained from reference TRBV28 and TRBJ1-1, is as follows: DVKVTQSSRYLVKRTGEKVFLECVQDMDHENMFWYRQDPGLGLRLIYFSYDVKMKEKGDIPEGYSVSREKKERFSLILESASTNQTSMYLCASSLIGAKTEAFFGQGTRLTVV.

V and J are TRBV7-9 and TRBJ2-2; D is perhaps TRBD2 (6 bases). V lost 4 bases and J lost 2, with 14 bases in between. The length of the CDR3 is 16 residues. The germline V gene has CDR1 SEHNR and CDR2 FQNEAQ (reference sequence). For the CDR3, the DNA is TGTGCCAGCAGCTCACCCCCGGGACTCAACACCGGGGAGCTGTTTTTT. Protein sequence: CASSSPPGLNTGELFF.

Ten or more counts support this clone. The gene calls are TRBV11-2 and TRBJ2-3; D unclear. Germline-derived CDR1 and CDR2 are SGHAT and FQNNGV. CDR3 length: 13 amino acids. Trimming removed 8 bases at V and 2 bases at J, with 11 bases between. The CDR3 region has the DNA TGTGCCAGCGGTAGAGATACCACAGATACGCAGTATTTT. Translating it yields CASGRDTTDTQYF.

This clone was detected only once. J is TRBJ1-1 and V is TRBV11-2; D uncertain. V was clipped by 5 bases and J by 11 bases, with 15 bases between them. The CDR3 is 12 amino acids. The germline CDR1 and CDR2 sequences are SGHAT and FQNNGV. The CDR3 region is CASSVAGLSAFF. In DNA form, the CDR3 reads TGTGCCAGCAGCGTTGCCGGGTTGTCGGCTTTCTTT.

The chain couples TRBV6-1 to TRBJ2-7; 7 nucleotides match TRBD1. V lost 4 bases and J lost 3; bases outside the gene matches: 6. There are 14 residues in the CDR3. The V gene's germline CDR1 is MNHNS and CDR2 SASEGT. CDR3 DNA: TGTGCCAGCAGTGTAGGGGACAGCCTCTACGAGCAGTACTTC. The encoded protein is CASSVGDSLYEQYF.

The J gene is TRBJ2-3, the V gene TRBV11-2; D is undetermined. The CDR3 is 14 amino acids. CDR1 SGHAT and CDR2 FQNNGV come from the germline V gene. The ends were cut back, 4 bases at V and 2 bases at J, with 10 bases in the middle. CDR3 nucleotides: TGTGCCAGCAGCTCGAGGCAGATCACAGATACGCAGTATTTT. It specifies CASSSRQITDTQYF.

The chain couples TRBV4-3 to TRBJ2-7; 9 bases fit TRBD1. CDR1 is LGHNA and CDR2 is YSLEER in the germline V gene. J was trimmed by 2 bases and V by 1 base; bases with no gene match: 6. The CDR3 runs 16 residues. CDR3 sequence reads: CASSQGDRDVTYEQYF. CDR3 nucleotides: TGCGCCAGCAGCCAAGGGGACAGGGACGTCACCTACGAGCAGTACTTC.

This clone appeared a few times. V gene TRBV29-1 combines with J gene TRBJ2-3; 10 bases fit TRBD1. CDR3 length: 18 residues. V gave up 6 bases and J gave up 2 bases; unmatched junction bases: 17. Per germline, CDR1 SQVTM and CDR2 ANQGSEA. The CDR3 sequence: CSVPPGTGAAVVTDTQYF. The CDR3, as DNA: TGCAGCGTCCCCCCCGGGACAGGGGCCGCCGTGGTCACAGATACGCAGTATTTT.